Given below is one T cell receptor beta chain in context. What it recognizes is unknown. This entry belongs to a study of T cell responses to AZD1222 COVID-19 vaccine. Across the whole study: Pooled samples include second doses given at about 4 or 12 weeks. The study, taken as a whole, reports: Seropositive at baseline were only a handful of AZD1222 recipients. Variant regions that are unmutated are reportedly the target of nearly half of spike-specific TCRs. White British ancestry dominated among donors, who included more females, and clonal diversity was possibly underestimated.

The assay was immunoSEQ multiplex PCR, and TCRdb's table has in-frame clones only and misses some. The table includes around 95,000 clones, 80% to 95% detected once. V lost 5 bases to trimming and J lost 2 bases; unmatched junction nucleotides: 18. The CDR3 has 19 amino acids. Germline CDR1 is MDHEN and CDR2 is SYDVKM. The rearrangement uses TRBV28 and TRBJ1-2, with 9 bases aligning to TRBD1. The sample was peripheral blood, taken on day 0 of AZD1222 vaccination. The sequence was collected from an adult in good health. In nucleotides, the CDR3 is TGTGCCAGCAGTGGACCCGACCTGGACAGGGGATCAACGAACTATGGCTACACCTTC. As protein: CASSGPDLDRGSTNYGYTF.